This is a list of T cell receptor beta chains from one sample in a study of control samples from healthy donors and cancer patients. Profiled with immunoSEQ multiplex PCR; TCRdb holds only in-frame clones, not every one. The sample records some 130,000 clones, 75% to 95% being singletons. Sequencing was performed on blood. Receptors originate from a man aged 35-49 years in good health. The CDR3 runs from the conserved cysteine through the conserved F or W. A D gene is named only where the DNA matches it firmly. Some rows have no size entry. The others give once, few or many, or a class for an expanded clone.

D,J,size,length,V,DNA,CDR3
-,TRBJ1-1,-,13,TRBV7-9,TGTGCCAGCAGCTTAAATTCGGGGACTGAAGCTTTCTTT,CASSLNSGTEAFF
-,TRBJ2-7,-,11,TRBV29-1,TGCAGCGTTGTGTTGGGCTACGAGCAGTACTTC,CSVVLGYEQYF
TRBD2,TRBJ2-5,-,17,TRBV7-8,TGTGCCAGCAGCCGAGGACTAGCGGGGGCCCTTCAAGAGACCCAGTACTTC,CASSRGLAGALQETQYF
-,TRBJ1-1,-,16,TRBV13,TGTGCCAGCAGCACACGGCCGGACAGAGTGAACACTGAAGCTTTCTTT,CASSTRPDRVNTEAFF
TRBD2,TRBJ2-3,once,15,TRBV5-1,TGCGCCAGCGCGGCTAGCGGGGGGGATACAGATACGCAGTATTTT,CASAASGGDTDTQYF
-,TRBJ2-1,-,14,TRBV7-9,TGTGCCAGCACCTACGCGGGGATGAGGAATGAGCAGTTCTTC,CASTYAGMRNEQFF
TRBD2,TRBJ2-7,-,15,TRBV11-1,TGTGCCAGCAGCTCAATACTAGCGGGGGAATACGAGCAGTACTTC,CASSSILAGEYEQYF
TRBD2,TRBJ2-3,once,17,TRBV18,TGTGCCAGCTCACCGGTTGTTAGCGGGGGGAGCACAGATACGCAGTATTTT,CASSPVVSGGSTDTQYF
-,TRBJ1-1,-,17,TRBV4-2,TGTGCCAGCAGCCAAGCCGGGGAGGCACGGACGAACACTGAAGCTTTCTTT,CASSQAGEARTNTEAFF
-,TRBJ2-3,once,15,TRBV19,TGTGCCAGTAAGAAAGGGCGCTCTAGCACAGATACGCAGTATTTT,CASKKGRSSTDTQYF
TRBD2,TRBJ2-2,-,16,TRBV9,TGTGCCAGCAGCGTTCGTAGCGGGGAGCACACCGGGGAGCTGTTTTTT,CASSVRSGEHTGELFF
TRBD1,TRBJ1-2,-,14,TRBV28,TGTGCCAGCAGTGCTACGACAGGGTACTATGGCTACACCTTC,CASSATTGYYGYTF
-,TRBJ2-7,-,15,TRBV9,TGTGCCAGCAGCGTGGAATACGGGTTCCCTTACGAGCAGTACTTC,CASSVEYGFPYEQYF
-,TRBJ2-3,-,13,TRBV28,TGTGCCAGCTGGGGACCCAACGGAGATACGCAGTATTTT,CASWGPNGDTQYF
-,TRBJ1-2,once,13,TRBV3-1/TRBV3-2,TGTGCCAGCAGCCATTCGGGGGTCTATGGCTACACCTTC,CASSHSGVYGYTF
TRBD1,TRBJ1-2,-,14,TRBV6-5,TGTGCCAGCACTTTCAGGGGGCGAAACTATGGCTACACCTTC,CASTFRGRNYGYTF
-,TRBJ1-4,-,15,TRBV6-5,TGTGCCAGCAGTCCTCAGGGGAGGGTGTATGAAAAACTGTTTTTT,CASSPQGRVYEKLFF
-,TRBJ1-2,-,14,TRBV7-2,TGTGCCAGCACTCAGCGTCCGGGGTACTATGGCTACACCTTC,CASTQRPGYYGYTF
-,TRBJ1-2,-,9,TRBV21-1,TGTGCCAGCGAAGATGGCTACACCTTC,CASEDGYTF
-,TRBJ1-5,-,13,TRBV18,TGTGCCAGCTCGGGGGCCAGCAATCAGCCCCAGCATTTT,CASSGASNQPQHF
TRBD1,TRBJ2-7,few,14,TRBV28,TGTGCCAGCAGTTTGACAGGGTATAGCTACGAGCAGTACTTC,CASSLTGYSYEQYF
-,TRBJ2-1,-,14,TRBV28,TGTGCCAGCAGGCCACCGGGACGGCAGACTGAGCAGTTCTTC,CASRPPGRQTEQFF
TRBD2,TRBJ2-3,-,12,TRBV12-3/TRBV12-4,TGTGCCAGCAGCTTAAGCGGGGATAGGCAGTATTTT,CASSLSGDRQYF
TRBD1,TRBJ1-2,-,13,TRBV12-3/TRBV12-4,TGTGCCAGCAGTCGACAGGGATGGGATGGCTACACCTTC,CASSRQGWDGYTF